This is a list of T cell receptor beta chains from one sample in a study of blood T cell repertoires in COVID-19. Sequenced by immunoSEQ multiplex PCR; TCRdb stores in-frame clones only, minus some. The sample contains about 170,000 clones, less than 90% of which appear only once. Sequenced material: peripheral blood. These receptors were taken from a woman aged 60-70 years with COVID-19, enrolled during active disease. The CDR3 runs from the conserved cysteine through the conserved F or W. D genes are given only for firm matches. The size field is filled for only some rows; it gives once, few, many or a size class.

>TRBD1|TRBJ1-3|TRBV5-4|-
CASSSRQGSGNTIYF
TGTGCCAGCAGCTCTAGACAGGGCTCTGGAAACACCATATATTTT
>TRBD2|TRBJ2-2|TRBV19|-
CASSPRLLAGAAGELFF
TGTGCCAGTAGTCCTAGGCTACTAGCGGGAGCCGCCGGGGAGCTGTTTTTT
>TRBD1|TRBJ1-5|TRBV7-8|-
CASSAGQGNMGNQPQHF
TGTGCCAGCAGCGCTGGACAGGGGAATATGGGGAATCAGCCCCAGCATTTT
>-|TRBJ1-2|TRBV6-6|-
CASSYLDTYGYTF
TGTGCCAGCAGTTACCTGGACACCTATGGCTACACCTTC
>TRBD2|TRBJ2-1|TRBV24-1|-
CATSDTTGLAGVRNNEQFF
TGTGCCACCAGTGATACTACGGGACTAGCGGGAGTGAGGAACAATGAGCAGTTCTTC
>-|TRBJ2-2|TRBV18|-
CASSPLADNGELFF
TGTGCCAGCTCACCACTAGCGGATAACGGGGAGCTGTTTTTT
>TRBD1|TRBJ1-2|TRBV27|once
CASSPQGESGYTF
TGTGCCAGCAGTCCCCAGGGGGAAAGTGGCTACACCTTC
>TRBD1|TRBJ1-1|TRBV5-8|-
CASSLVQGALLNTEAFF
TGTGCCAGCAGCTTGGTCCAGGGGGCACTATTGAACACTGAAGCTTTCTTT
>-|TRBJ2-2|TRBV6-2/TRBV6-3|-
CASSYSAGGTANTGELFF
TGTGCCAGCAGTTACTCGGCAGGAGGGACAGCGAACACCGGGGAGCTGTTTTTT
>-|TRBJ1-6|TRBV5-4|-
CASSLAGIDSPLHF
TGTGCCAGCAGCTTGGCCGGGATTGATTCACCCCTCCACTTT
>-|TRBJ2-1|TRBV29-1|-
CSVLLASSYNEQFF
TGCAGCGTTCTCCTAGCGTCCTCCTACAATGAGCAGTTCTTC
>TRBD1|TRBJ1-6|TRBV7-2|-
CASSQQGFNSPLHF
TGTGCCAGCAGCCAACAGGGGTTTAATTCACCCCTCCACTTT
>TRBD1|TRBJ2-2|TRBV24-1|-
CATSDTDRARNTGELFF
TGTGCCACCAGTGATACTGACAGGGCCCGAAACACCGGGGAGCTGTTTTTT
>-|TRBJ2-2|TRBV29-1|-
CSVDYGNTGELFF
TGCAGCGTTGACTACGGGAACACCGGGGAGCTGTTTTTT
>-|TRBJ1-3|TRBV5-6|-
CASSLEQGVSGNTIYF
TGTGCCAGCAGCTTGGAACAGGGCGTCTCTGGAAACACCATATATTTT
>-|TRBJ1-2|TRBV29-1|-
CSVDSGDGYTF
TGCAGCGTTGATTCAGGGGATGGCTACACCTTC
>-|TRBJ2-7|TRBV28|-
CASSWTEDDYEQYF
TGTGCCAGCAGTTGGACAGAGGATGACTACGAGCAGTACTTC
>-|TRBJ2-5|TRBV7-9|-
CASNFGTPSPTGETQYF
TGTGCCAGCAATTTCGGGACCCCAAGTCCCACAGGGGAGACCCAGTACTTC
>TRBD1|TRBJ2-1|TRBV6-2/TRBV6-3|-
CASSYYDRGPYNEQFF
TGTGCCAGCAGTTACTACGACAGGGGGCCTTACAATGAGCAGTTCTTC
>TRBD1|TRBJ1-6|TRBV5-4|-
CASSWTGANSPLHF
TGTGCCAGCTCCTGGACAGGGGCAAATTCACCCCTCCACTTT
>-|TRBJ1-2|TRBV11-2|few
CASSPVGRAVYGYTF
TGTGCCAGCAGCCCCGTGGGCAGGGCGGTCTATGGCTACACCTTC
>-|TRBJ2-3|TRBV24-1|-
CATSDPFRGASTDTQYF
TGTGCCACCAGTGATCCGTTCCGGGGGGCTAGCACAGATACGCAGTATTTT
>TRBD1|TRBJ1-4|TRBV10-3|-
CAISDDRGLTTNEKLFF
TGTGCCATCAGTGATGACAGGGGCCTAACAACTAATGAAAAACTGTTTTTT
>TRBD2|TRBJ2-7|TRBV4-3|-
CASSRKLAGGNEQYF
TGCGCCAGCAGCCGCAAACTAGCGGGAGGCAACGAGCAGTACTTC